The entry below gives a single TCR beta chain sequence along with its context. Its antigen is not identified. The sample is drawn from a study of monozygotic twins with inflammatory bowel disease. Study findings and constraints: Whereas healthy co-twins had higher TCRbeta diversity (inverse Simpson), IBD patients had lower diversity.

The CDR3 contains 17 residues. Per germline, CDR1 SGHDN and CDR2 FVKESK. TCRdb re-called the 5' RACE reads and catalogs CDR3 proteins one per entry, DNA excluded. With some 150,000 distinct CDR3 sequences in the sample, the ten largest clones hold 7.4%. This clonotype originated in a human donor with ulcerative colitis or Crohn's disease, or a healthy co-twin of an affected twin (not recorded which). Sequencing was performed on blood. The rearrangement links TRBV14 to TRBJ1-1. The chain's CDR3 is CASSQEGYFLMNTEAFF.